The clone carrying this TCR beta chain showed up just a few times. What it recognizes is unknown. This entry belongs to a study of cytomegalovirus exposure and HLA in healthy donors. Study-wide results and limits: The analysis excluded some indistinguishable V segments, including TRBV6-2 and TRBV6-3. Cytomegalovirus association was assigned to 150 to 200 TCR beta chains.

The ends lost 7 bases at V and 10 bases at J; junction bases unmatched: 5. Germline V CDR1 and CDR2: SGHVS, FNYEAQ. This CDR3 region has 12 residues. Use of 60 Vbeta and 13 Jbeta primers characterized the PCR. Clones were read by immunoSEQ multiplex PCR, and TCRdb kept only the in-frame ones, dropping some. The sample holds about 88,000 clones, approximately 71% seen once. What was sequenced was PBMCs. The chain combines TRBV7-6 with TRBJ1-4, with 8 bases matching TRBD1. The clonotype was recovered from a man in his fifties in good health and CMV-seronegative. The CDR3 nucleotides read TGTGCCAGCAAGAACAGGGGGGCAAAACTGTTTTTT. Translation gives CASKNRGAKLFF.